This T cell receptor (beta chain) comes out of a study of monozygotic twins with inflammatory bowel disease (dated by TCRdb to the late 2010s). Regarding the study in general: The full study comprised 28 monozygotic twin pairs: nine German pairs (four IBD-concordant, five IBD-discordant) and 19 IBD-discordant Danish pairs. Disease-associated traits were sought mainly through comparisons between IBD patients and their genetically identical healthy co-twins within discordant pairs. Each individual had, on average, about 151 000 unique TCRalpha sequences and 181 000 unique TCRbeta sequences available for analysis.

Broader findings and caveats from the paper: The results gave no support for a single strong signal or clonotype linked to IBD. Repertoire similarity did not differ between concordant and discordant twins, possibly due to limited statistical power. Background noise and inter-individual variability may have been introduced into the repertoires by the differing immunosuppressive treatments among patients. Distinction between different T cell subtypes could not be achieved in the analysis. IBD patients had lower TCRbeta repertoire diversity, measured by the inverse Simpson index, than their healthy co-twins. IBD patients shared fewer clonotypes with other individuals than healthy twins did, most markedly in patients showing signs of disease activity.

CDR1 KGHDR and CDR2 SFDVKD are derived from the germline V gene. Measured from the cysteine to the phenylalanine, the CDR3 is 13 residues long. Only the protein is available. Comment on this clonotype: Its specific antigen is unknown.

The library was produced with 5' RACE. For each TCR library, approximately 3,700 ng of total RNA was used. cDNA was synthesized with SMARTScribe reverse transcriptase in eight separate reactions per sample. Unique molecular identifiers containing a 6-nucleotide sample barcode were introduced through template switching during cDNA synthesis. Amplification of TCRalpha and TCRbeta cDNA involved two nested PCRs of around 16 and 10 cycles, and each PCR was followed by bead purification. Before amplification, the cDNA was both treated with uracil DNA-glycosylase and purified with the QIAquick PCR purification kit. In the second PCR, Illumina TruSeq-compatible adapters and sample-specific barcodes were added. TapeStation and Qubit were used to check library quality and concentration, and 5 ng of each library went into the pool. Pooled libraries were sequenced on an Illumina HiSeq2500 single-index Rapid Run with 2 x 100 bp reads and custom sequencing primers. In the authors' own workflow: UMI-based consensus assembly with MiGEC version 1.2.6 was used to correct PCR and sequencing errors. MiXCR version 2.1.1 handled V(D)J alignment, clonotype assembly and CDR3 extraction. To normalise gene usage, clonotype sharing and MAIT/NKT TCR abundance, the top 1000, 10 000 and 20 000 clonotypes in each sample were analysed. Diversity was computed as the inverse Simpson index with the vegan R package after downsampling to 27 000 UMIs. Statistical testing used paired Mann-Whitney U tests on the discordant twin pairs and applied Benjamini-Hochberg correction for multiple testing. After reprocessing by TCRdb, each CDR3 protein sequence is one entry, and no DNA is given. These V and J calls are TCRdb output, not the study's own analysis. The sample table gives about 200,000 distinct CDR3 sequences. The ten top clones hold more than 7.5% of the sample.

From each donor, an approximately 2.5 ml peripheral blood sample was collected into PAXgene tubes and stored at -80 degrees C. Without any T cell sorting, total RNA was extracted from whole blood using the PAXgene blood miRNA kit on an automated QIAcube. Deep TCRalpha and TCRbeta repertoire profiling with unique molecular barcoding was performed on peripheral blood of monozygotic twin pairs concordant or discordant for inflammatory bowel disease. Smoking habits were recorded for all twin pairs, with individuals classified as current, former or never smokers. The chain is made from TRBV24-1 and TRBJ2-2; there is no DNA to check the TCRdb D call of TRBD1. The receptor comes from a human donor with ulcerative colitis or Crohn's disease, or a healthy co-twin of an affected twin (not recorded which). Sequencing was carried out using blood. The CDR3 protein is CATGQENTGELFF.